What follows describes a single T cell receptor beta chain. Its antigen is as yet unknown. The ends were cut back, 6 bases at V and 8 bases at J, with 8 bases in the middle. Germline assignment: CDR1 SGHAT and CDR2 FQNNGV. The CDR3 length is 11 residues. The data were taken from a study of T cell repertoires in cytomegalovirus infection. Study at large: CMV infection and matching HLA type were both indicated by public TCR beta signatures.

MiXCR, run by TCRdb on the reads, gives a single entry per CDR3 protein. The sample lists about 360,000 distinct CDR3 sequences; 18% were seen once. Broader study findings: HLA-C-restricted, CMV-specific TCR beta clonotypes were dominant ex vivo.

Sequencing was carried out using PBMCs. This clonotype originated in a human donor in good health (CMV status not recorded). Some clones in this sample may be carry-over from other donors' samples. The V call is TRBV11-2, the J call TRBJ2-1; D is possibly TRBD1 (6 bases). The CDR3 sequence is CASRGTYEQFF. CDR3 nucleotide sequence: TGTGCCAGCAGAGGGACATATGAGCAGTTCTTC.